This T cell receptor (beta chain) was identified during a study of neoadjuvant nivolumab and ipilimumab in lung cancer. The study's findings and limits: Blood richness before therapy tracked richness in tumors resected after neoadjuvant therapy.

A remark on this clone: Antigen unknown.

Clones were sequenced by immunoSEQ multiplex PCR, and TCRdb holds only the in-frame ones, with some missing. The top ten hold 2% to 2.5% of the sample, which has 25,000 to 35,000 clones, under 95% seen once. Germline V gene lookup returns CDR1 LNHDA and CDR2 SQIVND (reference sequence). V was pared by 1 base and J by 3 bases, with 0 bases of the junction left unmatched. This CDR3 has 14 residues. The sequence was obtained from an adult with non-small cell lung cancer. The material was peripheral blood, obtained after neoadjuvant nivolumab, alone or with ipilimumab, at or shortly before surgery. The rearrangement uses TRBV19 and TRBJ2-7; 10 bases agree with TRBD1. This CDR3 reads CASSIGTGGYEQYF. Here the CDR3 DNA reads TGTGCCAGTAGTATAGGGACAGGGGGCTACGAGCAGTACTTC.